One and the same sample provided the 30 T cell receptor beta chains below, sequenced in a study of Ad26.COV2.S vaccination and SARS-CoV-2 variants (dated by TCRdb to the early 2020s). Sample time point, as interpreted from the label and publication: individuals recovered from natural SARS-CoV-2 infection. Libraries were constructed by the immunoSEQ multiplex PCR assay. The immuneACCESS repertoire file appears here via TCRdb, limited to in-frame rearrangements. These files lack a portion of the clones; in checked studies, under half of the deficit traces to unresolved V genes, and the cause of the others is not known. The sample yields around 350,000 clones; 92% were counted once. 3% to 5% of the sample goes to the ten largest clones. The material sequenced was peripheral blood, taken after recovery from COVID-19. All receptors derive from a human donor who had recovered from COVID-19.

The J gene is TRBJ2-4, the V gene TRBV7-5; the table's D call, TRBD2, has no DNA check behind it. TRBV7-5 is given as a pseudogene. CDR3 size: 14 residues. The CDR3 here is CARVLRDCKNIQYF. CDR3 sequence (DNA): TGTGCCAGAGTCCTCAGGGACTGCAAAAACATTCAGTACTTC.

The rearrangement uses TRBV7-8 and TRBJ2-2; no clear D gene. The CDR3 is 12 residues long. V was pared by 6 bases and J by 3 bases, with 5 bases between. Germline V lookup: CDR1 SGHVS, CDR2 FQNEAQ. CDR3 residues: CASRIYTGELFF. CDR3 DNA sequence: TGTGCCAGCAGGATTTACACCGGGGAGCTGTTTTTT.

The rearrangement links TRBV5-6 to TRBJ2-7; D possibly corresponds to TRBD1 (6 bases). With 3 bases removed from V and 4 bases from J, the gap between germline ends came to 11 bases. The CDR3 covers 13 residues. CDR1 is SGHDT and CDR2 is YYEEEE in the germline V gene. This CDR3 reads CASSYGTSYEQYF. The CDR3 bases are TGTGCCAGCAGCTACGGGACATCATACGAGCAGTACTTC. Supplemented by reference TRBV5-6 and TRBJ2-7, the full variable domain reads DAGVTQSPTHLIKTRGQQVTLRCSPKSGHDTVSWYQQALGQGPQFIFQYYEEEERQRGNFPDRFSGHQFPNYSSELNVNALLLGDSALYLCASSYGTSYEQYFGPGTRLTVT.

The chain couples TRBV10-3 to TRBJ2-2, with 9 bases aligning to TRBD1. Germline values: CDR1 ENHRY, CDR2 SYGVKD. The CDR3 has 14 residues. With 7 bases clipped from V and 5 bases from J, the junction kept 5 bases outside the gene matches. The CDR3 sequence: CAITRQGGTGELFF. The CDR3 DNA sequence: TGTGCCATCACCCGACAGGGGGGGACCGGGGAGCTGTTTTTT.

The table lists this clone with a count of one. The rearrangement uses TRBV5-4 and TRBJ2-5; 10 nucleotides align to TRBD1. V lost 4 bases, J lost 1 base, and 7 bases stayed unmatched. This CDR3 contains 16 residues. Germline loops: CDR1 SGHNT, CDR2 YYREEE (reference sequence). The CDR3 region is CASSPRTGGGQETQYF. CDR3 nucleotides: TGTGCCAGCAGCCCCCGGACAGGGGGGGGCCAAGAGACCCAGTACTTC.

The chain couples TRBV6-6 to TRBJ1-1, with D unresolved. Germline V CDR1 and CDR2: MNHNY, SVGAGI (reference sequence). The CDR3 length is 11 residues. V lost 7 bases and J 10 bases, leaving 13 bases between the germline ends. CDR3 loop: CASTREVGAFF. Here the CDR3 DNA reads TGTGCCAGCACTCGGGAGGTCGGAGCTTTCTTT.

This sequence joins TRBV15 and TRBJ1-2, with no clear D. This CDR3 has 16 amino acids. Germline CDR1 and CDR2: LNHNV and YYDKDF (reference sequence). V was cut by 0 bases and J by 5 bases, with 16 bases left in between. CDR3 protein: CATSRDLSGNTYGYTF. CDR3 coding DNA: TGTGCCACCAGCAGAGATCTATCGGGGAACACGTATGGCTACACCTTC.

The chain joins TRBV4-1 to TRBJ2-3; no definite D call. The V end was cut by 2 bases, the J end by 4 bases, with 16 bases between. This CDR3 is 16 amino acids long. CDR1 is MGHRA and CDR2 is YSYEKL in the germline V gene. The CDR3 nucleotides are TGCGCCAGCAGCCAAAAACAGCAAGGAGAGGCAGATACGCAGTATTTT. This gives the protein CASSQKQQGEADTQYF.

This clone was observed a few times. The sample has other DNA sequences that encode this CDR3 too. V usage is TRBV5-5 and J usage is TRBJ2-2, with 10 bases that match TRBD1. Per the germline V gene, CDR1 is SGHKS and CDR2 is YYEKEE (reference sequence). The CDR3 sequence is 15 residues long. V was clipped by 2 bases and J by 3 bases; unmatched bases: 1. In DNA, the CDR3 is TGTGCCAGCAGCTTAGGGACAGGGGACACCGGGGAGCTGTTTTTT. Translated, it gives CASSLGTGDTGELFF.

V is TRBV24-1 and J is TRBJ1-2; D is ambiguous. Trimming cost V 7 bases and J 8 bases, with 16 bases left between them. This CDR3 spans 13 amino acids. From germline, CDR1 is KGHDR and CDR2 SFDVKD. The DNA for the CDR3 is TGTGCCACCAGGATTGGAGGGTGGGAAGGCTACACCTTC. Translating it yields CATRIGGWEGYTF.

V usage is TRBV19 and J usage is TRBJ1-1, with a weak D call TRBD1 (5 bases). Germline CDR1 LNHDA, CDR2 SQIVND (reference sequence). V was trimmed by 8 bases and J by 5 bases, leaving 24 bases between them. This CDR3 has 16 amino acids. CDR3: CASYFTGVLVYTEAFF. CDR3 coding DNA: TGTGCCAGTTACTTCACAGGAGTCTTAGTGTATACTGAAGCTTTCTTT.

The chain employs TRBV4-1 and TRBJ1-1; 7 nucleotides align to TRBD1. V was pared by 3 bases and J by 12 bases, with 7 bases of the junction left unmatched. Per germline, CDR1 MGHRA and CDR2 YSYEKL. The CDR3 has 12 amino acids. Written as DNA, the CDR3 is TGCGCCAGCAGCCATGCCCGGGACAGCTCTTTCTTT. Its protein product is CASSHARDSSFF.

The genes are TRBV6-6 and TRBJ2-7, with TRBD2 matching over 8 bases. The germline gives CDR1 MNHNY, CDR2 SVGAGI (reference sequence). This CDR3 is 13 amino acids long. The V gene end was trimmed by 0 bases and the J gene end by 7 bases; junction bases not matched to a gene: 2. CDR3 residues: CASSYSGLEEQYF. CDR3 DNA: TGTGCCAGCAGTTACTCGGGACTAGAGGAGCAGTACTTC.

The chain uses TRBV5-1 and TRBJ1-4, with D possibly being TRBD1 (6 bases). The V end lost 0 bases, the J end lost 4 bases, and 16 bases lay between the germline ends. The germline V gene has CDR1 SGHRS and CDR2 YFSETQ. The CDR3 spans 17 residues. CDR3: CASSLEESRGVNEKLFF. The CDR3 DNA is TGCGCCAGCAGCTTGGAGGAGTCAAGGGGGGTTAATGAAAAACTGTTTTTT. Using reference TRBV5-1 and TRBJ1-4 for the parts outside the CDR3, the full variable domain is KAGVTQTPRYLIKTRGQQVTLSCSPISGHRSVSWYQQTPGQGLQFLFEYFSETQRNKGNFPGRFSGRQFSNSRSEMNVSTLELGDSALYLCASSLEESRGVNEKLFFGSGTQLSVL.

The chain has TRBV6-2 or TRBV6-3 and TRBJ1-4; 7 bases match TRBD1. Germline V gene lookup returns CDR1 MNHEY and CDR2 SVGEGT. The CDR3 runs to 13 residues. The V and J ends lost 5 bases and 8 bases, in that order; junction bases with no gene match: 5. Written as DNA, the CDR3 is TGTGCCAGCAGTCGGGACAGAATAGAAAAACTGTTTTTT. It specifies CASSRDRIEKLFF.

The chain combines TRBV19 with TRBJ1-2, with TRBD1 matching 9 bases. The germline V gene has CDR1 LNHDA and CDR2 SQIVND (reference sequence). The J segment lost 2 bases and the V segment lost 5 bases, leaving 6 bases of the junction unmatched. CDR3 length: 15 amino acids. CDR3 sequence (DNA): TGTGCCAGTAGTCCGACCGGGACAGGGAACTATGGCTACACCTTC. Encoded protein: CASSPTGTGNYGYTF.

The chain employs TRBV11-2 and TRBJ2-7, with 7 nucleotides matching TRBD2. V shed 0 bases, J shed 4 bases, and the junction held 3 bases outside the gene matches. The CDR3 has 14 amino acids. From germline, CDR1 is SGHAT and CDR2 FQNNGV. In DNA, the CDR3 is TGTGCCAGCAGCTTAGACGCTAGCGGATACGAGCAGTACTTC. As protein: CASSLDASGYEQYF.

The chain recombines TRBV19 with TRBJ2-5; possibly TRBD1 for D (6 bases). The CDR3 is 15 amino acids. V lost 3 bases and J lost 5, with 16 bases in between. Germline CDR1 LNHDA, CDR2 SQIVND (reference sequence). The CDR3 loop reads CASSMAQGVGETQYF. The DNA for the CDR3 is TGTGCCAGTAGTATGGCACAGGGCGTCGGGGAGACCCAGTACTTC.

This sequence joins TRBV2 and TRBJ2-7, with D hard to call. The V end was cut by 5 bases, the J end by 4 bases, with 24 bases between. The V gene's germline CDR1 is SNHLY and CDR2 FYNNEI. This CDR3 is built from 17 residues. The CDR3 here is CASSNSRLGVNSYEQYF. CDR3 sequence (DNA): TGTGCCAGCAGTAATTCCCGGCTGGGTGTAAACTCTTACGAGCAGTACTTC.

The chain links TRBV10-3 to TRBJ1-1; 8 bases line up with TRBD1. The CDR3 spans 14 residues. Germline-derived CDR1 and CDR2 are ENHRY and SYGVKD. The ends lost 10 bases at V and 5 bases at J; junction bases unmatched: 12. DNA for the CDR3: TGTGCCACTACACCCGACAGGGGATGGACTGAAGCTTTCTTT. Translation: CATTPDRGWTEAFF.

V gene TRBV25-1 combines with J gene TRBJ1-1; D not certain. Trimming removed 3 bases from V and 8 bases from J, with 10 bases in between. Germline V lookup: CDR1 MGHDK, CDR2 SYGVNS. The CDR3 is made up of 12 amino acids. CDR3 sequence: CASSDLGKEAFF. The DNA for the CDR3 is TGTGCCAGCAGTGATCTGGGTAAGGAAGCTTTCTTT.

The gene calls are TRBV28 and TRBJ1-1; 7 bases map to TRBD1. The germline gives CDR1 MDHEN, CDR2 SYDVKM. This CDR3 spans 15 amino acids. J lost 4 bases, V lost 9 bases, and 14 bases had no gene match. The CDR3 DNA reads as TGTGCCAGTTTCCAAACAGGGGCCCCCAGCACTGAAGCTTTCTTT. Protein: CASFQTGAPSTEAFF.

V and J are TRBV19 and TRBJ1-2; D may be TRBD1 (6 bases). Germline CDR1 reads LNHDA; CDR2 reads SQIVND (reference sequence). The CDR3 length is 14 residues. With 5 bases removed from V and 5 bases from J, the gap between germline ends came to 15 bases. Written as DNA, the CDR3 is TGTGCCAGTAGTTCACTTCAACAGGGTTATGGCTACACCTTC. Translating it yields CASSSLQQGYGYTF.

The V gene is TRBV10-3, the J gene TRBJ2-5; 8 bases fit TRBD1. After removal of 6 bases from V and 5 bases from J, the junction contained 11 bases not matched to a gene. Germline CDR1 is ENHRY and CDR2 is SYGVKD. CDR3 length equals 15 residues. CDR3 sequence: CAISGGPGGPETQYF. CDR3 in DNA: TGTGCCATCAGCGGAGGTCCAGGGGGCCCGGAGACCCAGTACTTC.

The genes are TRBV6-4 and TRBJ1-4; 7 bases are shared with TRBD1. CDR1 and CDR2 (germline): MRHNA, SNTAGT. There are 15 residues in the CDR3. Losses at the gene ends were 2 bases for V and 8 bases for J; bases not matched to a gene: 8. CDR3 sequence reads: CASSDPRQGDEKLFF. The CDR3 DNA follows: TGTGCCAGCAGTGACCCCCGACAGGGCGACGAAAAACTGTTTTTT.

The chain employs TRBV9 and TRBJ1-2, with a tentative D call TRBD1 (5 bases). The CDR3 runs 16 residues. Germline values: CDR1 SGDLS, CDR2 YYNGEE. Trimming cost V 1 base and J 5 bases, with 18 bases left between them. The CDR3 protein is CASSVNRRGRGYGYTF. The CDR3 nucleotides are TGTGCCAGCAGCGTAAACCGCCGAGGGCGGGGGTATGGCTACACCTTC.

The rearrangement uses TRBV2 and TRBJ2-7; no clear D gene. CDR1 SNHLY and CDR2 FYNNEI come from the germline V gene. Trimming took 8 bases from V and 1 from J, leaving 6 bases between them. The CDR3 covers 11 residues. The chain's CDR3 is CASVGSYEQYF. DNA of the CDR3: TGTGCCAGCGTCGGATCCTACGAGCAGTACTTC.

The CDR3 DNA reads as TGTGCCAGCAGCCCAATCTACGAGCAGTACTTC. It is translated as CASSPIYEQYF. This chain links TRBV11-2 with TRBJ2-7; D gene ambiguous. There are 11 residues in the CDR3. CDR1 and CDR2 (germline): SGHAT, FQNNGV. The germline V and J ends were trimmed by 5 bases and 3 bases, with 5 bases remaining between them. Complete variable domain (other parts from reference TRBV11-2 and TRBJ2-7): EAGVAQSPRYKIIEKRQSVAFWCNPISGHATLYWYQQILGQGPKLLIQFQNNGVVDDSQLPKDRFSAERLKGVDSTLKIQPAKLEDSAVYLCASSPIYEQYFGPGTRLTVT.

This chain uses TRBV4-1 with TRBJ1-2; no clear D. Per the germline V gene, CDR1 is MGHRA and CDR2 is YSYEKL. V lost 1 base to trimming and J lost 0 bases, with 6 bases between them. The CDR3 sequence is 14 residues long. The CDR3 DNA reads as TGCGCCAGCAGCCAAGCGGGAGCTAACTATGGCTACACCTTC. It translates to CASSQAGANYGYTF.

This clone was seen once. The rearrangement uses TRBV10-2 and TRBJ2-2, with unresolved D. The length of the CDR3 is 14 residues. Germline CDR1 and CDR2: WSHSY and SAAADI. Trimming left V 2 bases short and J 3 bases short, with 7 bases between. The CDR3 DNA reads as TGCGCCAGCAGTGAGACCCTCTACACCGGGGAGCTGTTTTTT. Its translation is CASSETLYTGELFF.